Listed here are 22 T cell receptor beta chains from one sample, sequenced in a study of T cell repertoires in cytomegalovirus infection. Their cognate antigens are unknown. TCRdb used MiXCR to reprocess the reads, holding one entry per CDR3 protein. The table has approximately 110,000 distinct CDR3 sequences, 9.5% to 13% seen once. Sequenced: PBMCs, sequenced either directly or after in vitro stimulation (not recorded which). The receptor source for this set is a human donor in good health (CMV status not recorded). Some clones in this sample may be carry-over from other donors' samples.

This clonotype was observed at least ten times. V is TRBV19 and J is TRBJ2-2, with D possibly TRBD1 on 6 matching bases. The germline gives CDR1 LNHDA, CDR2 SQIVND (reference sequence). This CDR3 contains 17 residues. Trimming shortened V by 3 bases and J by 2 bases, and 16 bases separated the two germline ends. CDR3 in amino acids: CASSIIRGQFNTGELFF. The CDR3 nucleotides are TGTGCCAGTAGTATTATCCGAGGACAGTTCAACACCGGGGAGCTGTTTTTT.

This clonotype was seen many times. The chain is built from TRBV12-3 or TRBV12-4 and TRBJ1-6; TRBD1 aligns across 7 bases. V was clipped by 5 bases and J by 6 bases; unmatched bases: 4. The CDR3 has 14 amino acids. The CDR3 here is CASSPGGGNSPLHF. As DNA, the CDR3 is TGTGCCAGCAGTCCAGGGGGAGGTAATTCACCCCTCCACTTT.

This chain joins TRBV7-2 and TRBJ2-3; TRBD1 agrees at 7 bases. J lost 0 bases, V lost 1 base, and 4 bases had no gene match. The CDR3 totals 16 residues. The germline V gene encodes CDR1 SGHTA and CDR2 FQGNSA. The CDR3 DNA is TGTGCCAGCAGCTTAGACAGGGGATCTAGCACAGATACGCAGTATTTT. This encodes CASSLDRGSSTDTQYF.

This clonotype was counted only a few times. This chain links TRBV2 with TRBJ2-7, with TRBD2 identical over 9 bases. The V gene's germline CDR1 is SNHLY and CDR2 FYNNEI. V dropped 7 bases and J dropped 3; count of bases not matched to a gene: 4. The length of the CDR3 is 13 residues. For the CDR3, the DNA is TGTGCCAGCACTAGCGGGGTGGTCTACGAGCAGTACTTC. Its protein is CASTSGVVYEQYF.

Only a few counts were recorded for this clonotype. This sequence joins TRBV27 and TRBJ2-1; weak D call: TRBD2 (6 bases). Trimming took 6 bases from V and 12 from J, leaving 24 bases between them. This CDR3 region has 15 residues. The germline CDR1 and CDR2 sequences are MNHEY and SMNVEV (reference sequence). The CDR3 loop reads CASRTGLPAGKGQFF. Here the CDR3 DNA reads TGTGCCAGCAGAACGGGACTCCCGGCAGGAAAGGGGCAGTTCTTC.

This clonotype came up a few times. The chain joins TRBV7-2 to TRBJ2-2, with 7 bases lining up with TRBD2. The CDR3 extends over 12 amino acids. The germline gives CDR1 SGHTA, CDR2 FQGNSA. The CDR3 bases are TGTGCGATCAGCGGGGAACCCGGGGAGCTGTTTTTT. It is translated as CAISGEPGELFF.

This clonotype was counted at least ten times. The V call is TRBV7-2, the J call TRBJ2-1; 11 nucleotides match TRBD2. V dropped 1 base and J dropped 8; count of bases not matched to a gene: 7. This CDR3 comprises 16 residues. Germline values: CDR1 SGHTA, CDR2 FQGNSA. CDR3 protein: CASSLGLAGGHDEQFF. In nucleotides, the CDR3 is TGTGCCAGCAGCTTAGGGTTAGCGGGAGGGCACGATGAGCAGTTCTTC.

In its sample, this clonotype was seen many times. This rearrangement joins TRBV7-2 to TRBJ1-1, with D perhaps TRBD1 (6 bases). The CDR3 is made up of 15 amino acids. The germline V and J ends were trimmed by 2 bases and 1 base, with 11 bases remaining between them. Germline CDR1 reads SGHTA; CDR2 reads FQGNSA. The CDR3 loop is CASSLSQGWNTEAFF. Written as DNA, the CDR3 is TGTGCCAGCAGCTTATCCCAGGGGTGGAACACTGAAGCTTTCTTT. Full variable domain (missing parts from reference TRBV7-2 and TRBJ1-1): GAGVSQSPSNKVTEKGKDVELRCDPISGHTALYWYRQSLGQGLEFLIYFQGNSAPDKSGLPSDRFSAERTGGSVSTLTIQRTQQEDSAVYLCASSLSQGWNTEAFFGQGTRLTVV.

The chain joins TRBV6-6 to TRBJ2-5; D gene unclear. The germline CDR1 and CDR2 sequences are MNHNY and SVGAGI (reference sequence). The CDR3 is 14 amino acids. The ends were cut back, 4 bases at V and 6 bases at J, with 15 bases in the middle. The CDR3 sequence is CASSSPGGRKTQYF. The CDR3 nucleotides read TGTGCCAGCAGTTCTCCCGGTGGAAGAAAGACCCAGTACTTC.

This clonotype has a count of ten or more. This rearrangement joins TRBV7-8 to TRBJ2-1; maybe TRBD1 (6 bases). V lost 0 bases, J lost 7 bases, and 13 bases lay in between. The CDR3 sequence is 15 residues long. Germline loops: CDR1 SGHVS, CDR2 FQNEAQ. The CDR3 sequence: CASSLAGSTGNEQFF. CDR3 bases: TGTGCCAGCAGCTTAGCCGGTTCCACAGGGAATGAGCAGTTCTTC.

The genes are TRBV28 and TRBJ2-3; 7 nucleotides agree with TRBD2. Germline V CDR1 and CDR2: MDHEN, SYDVKM. This CDR3 has 15 residues. The V gene end was trimmed by 8 bases and the J gene end by 1 base; junction bases not matched to a gene: 9. CDR3 region: CASVINLAGTDTQYF. The CDR3 DNA reads as TGTGCCAGCGTAATTAACCTAGCGGGCACAGATACGCAGTATTTT.

This sequence joins TRBV9 and TRBJ1-1; D possibly corresponds to TRBD1 (6 bases). Germline V gene data show CDR1 as SGDLS and CDR2 as YYNGEE. With 4 bases removed from V and 5 bases from J, the gap between germline ends came to 12 bases. This CDR3 comprises 13 residues. In DNA, the CDR3 is TGTGCCAGCAGCCTTGAGGGGGGTACTGAAGCTTTCTTT. Translation: CASSLEGGTEAFF.

This clonotype has at least ten counts. V and J are TRBV7-9 and TRBJ1-1; D is perhaps TRBD1 (5 bases). Germline-derived CDR1 and CDR2 are SEHNR and FQNEAQ (reference sequence). This CDR3 comprises 13 residues. The V end was cut by 5 bases, the J end by 1 base, with 8 bases between. The CDR3 region is CASSVTGNTEAFF. The CDR3 DNA reads TGTGCCAGCAGCGTCACAGGGAACACTGAAGCTTTCTTT.

This clonotype appeared many times. This sequence joins TRBV6-1 and TRBJ2-2, with TRBD1 matching over 7 bases. V was pared by 3 bases and J by 5 bases, with 9 bases of the junction left unmatched. The V gene's germline CDR1 is MNHNS and CDR2 SASEGT. The CDR3 totals 16 residues. DNA for the CDR3: TGTGCCAGCAGTGAGGGCTGGAAGGGGGCGACCGGGGAGCTGTTTTTT. Encoded protein: CASSEGWKGATGELFF.

This clonotype has at least ten counts. The chain employs TRBV20-1 and TRBJ1-2, with D perhaps TRBD1 (6 bases). CDR1 and CDR2 (germline): DFQATT, SNEGSKA (reference sequence). CDR3 length equals 18 residues. V lost 0 bases to trimming and J lost 5 bases, with 25 bases between them. CDR3 sequence: CSARDPNFGTRLKYGYTF. CDR3 DNA sequence: TGCAGTGCTAGAGACCCTAACTTTGGGACAAGGTTAAAGTATGGCTACACCTTC.

This clonotype was seen more than once but under ten times. V is TRBV5-1 and J is TRBJ1-2, with no clear D. V dropped 0 bases and J dropped 0 bases, with 9 bases sitting between them. Per germline, CDR1 SGHRS and CDR2 YFSETQ. This CDR3 has 15 amino acids. This CDR3 reads CASSLGQLSNYGYTF. For the CDR3, the DNA is TGCGCCAGCAGCTTGGGGCAGCTCTCTAACTATGGCTACACCTTC. Complete variable domain (other parts from reference TRBV5-1 and TRBJ1-2): KAGVTQTPRYLIKTRGQQVTLSCSPISGHRSVSWYQQTPGQGLQFLFEYFSETQRNKGNFPGRFSGRQFSNSRSEMNVSTLELGDSALYLCASSLGQLSNYGYTFGSGTRLTVV.

This clonotype was seen more than once but under ten times. The chain combines TRBV12-3 or TRBV12-4 with TRBJ2-1; TRBD2 matches at 13 bases. The CDR3 is 20 residues long. Germline trimming cut 3 bases from V and 1 base from J; bases unmatched to any gene: 12. The chain's CDR3 is CASSFLVRTSGSKSYNEQFF. DNA of the CDR3: TGTGCCAGCAGTTTCCTCGTCCGGACTAGCGGGAGTAAGTCCTACAATGAGCAGTTCTTC.

This clonotype was detected ten times or more. This rearrangement joins TRBV12-3 or TRBV12-4 to TRBJ2-1, with 14 positions matching TRBD2. The CDR3 runs to 14 residues. The trim removed 6 bases at V and 11 bases at J, leaving 6 bases unmatched. CDR3 sequence: CASSLGLAGVKQFF. In DNA, the CDR3 is TGTGCCAGCAGCTTGGGACTAGCGGGAGTGAAGCAGTTCTTC.

Only a few counts were recorded for this clonotype. V usage is TRBV7-4 and J usage is TRBJ2-7; D call uncertain. Trimming stripped 5 bases from V and 2 bases from J, with 4 bases between. The CDR3 is 11 residues long. The germline V gene encodes CDR1 SGHVT and CDR2 SQSDAQ. CDR3 amino acids: CASSAPYEQYV. In nucleotides, the CDR3 is TGTGCCAGCAGCGCACCCTACGAGCAGTACGTC.

The sample holds a few counts of this clonotype. The chain combines TRBV6-6 with TRBJ1-2; D perhaps matches TRBD1 (5 bases). The CDR3 runs to 11 residues. Trimming cost V 3 bases and J 8 bases, with 7 bases left between them. Germline CDR1 is MNHNY and CDR2 is SVGAGI (reference sequence). CDR3 in amino acids: CASSYGGGYTF. The CDR3 nucleotides read TGTGCCAGCAGTTATGGGGGGGGCTACACCTTC.

The chain combines TRBV7-8 with TRBJ2-7; D perhaps matches TRBD2 (7 bases). Germline loops: CDR1 SGHVS, CDR2 FQNEAQ. Deletions cut 5 bases from V and 9 bases from J, with 23 bases between. The CDR3 totals 15 residues. The CDR3 region is CASSPRGGGQTGQYV. The CDR3 DNA reads TGTGCCAGCAGCCCCAGAGGGGGGGGACAAACGGGGCAGTACGTC.

This clonotype was counted a few times. V usage is TRBV24-1 and J usage is TRBJ2-5, with 7 bases lining up with TRBD1. The CDR3 extends over 13 amino acids. The V segment lost 8 bases and the J segment 1 base; nucleotides outside the gene matches: 3. Germline assignment: CDR1 KGHDR and CDR2 SFDVKD. CDR3 nucleotides: TGTGCCACCACGACAGGGCCCCAAGAGACCCAGTACTTC. It yields the protein CATTTGPQETQYF.